These T cell receptor beta chains were read from a single sample in a study of OX40 agonist ivuxolimab in advanced cancers. Sequencing used immunoSEQ multiplex PCR; TCRdb keeps in-frame clones, though not all of them. This table has 55,000 to 90,000 clones, 88% appearing once. This material consisted of CD4+ or CD8+ T cells sorted from blood, taken in a trial of the OX40 agonist ivuxolimab. These receptors were obtained from an adult with an advanced solid tumor such as melanoma, head and neck, liver or kidney cancer. The CDR3 runs from the conserved cysteine through the conserved F or W. A D gene is named only where the DNA matches it firmly. Some rows mark clone size as missing; the rest say once, few, many or name a class of expanded clone.

clone size	V gene	D gene	J gene	CDR3 protein	CDR3 DNA
-	TRBV6-1	-	TRBJ1-2	CASSEGVGNYGYTF	TGTGCCAGCAGTGAAGGTGTAGGGAACTATGGCTACACCTTC
-	TRBV30	TRBD1	TRBJ1-1	CACSGQGGTEAFF	TGTGCCTGCTCGGGACAGGGCGGCACTGAAGCTTTCTTT
-	TRBV9	TRBD1	TRBJ2-7	CASSGGTANSYEQYF	TGTGCCAGCAGCGGAGGGACAGCCAACTCCTACGAGCAGTACTTC
-	TRBV7-2	-	TRBJ1-1	CASSLDRPSTTEAFF	TGTGCCAGCAGCTTAGACAGGCCTAGCACCACTGAAGCTTTCTTT
-	TRBV7-2	-	TRBJ2-1	CASSPVGESSYNEQFF	TGTGCCAGCAGCCCCGTAGGGGAGAGCTCCTACAATGAGCAGTTCTTC
-	TRBV28	TRBD1	TRBJ2-7	CASSFFNVRTGGSYEQYF	TGTGCCAGCAGTTTTTTCAATGTGAGGACAGGGGGATCCTACGAGCAGTACTTC
-	TRBV5-1	TRBD1	TRBJ2-4	CASSLGTGVAKNIQYF	TGCGCCAGCAGCTTGGGGACAGGGGTCGCCAAAAACATTCAGTACTTC
once	TRBV7-8	-	TRBJ2-7	CASSLGRRGTYGGLSYEQYF	TGTGCCAGCAGCTTAGGCCGTAGGGGAACCTATGGGGGCCTTTCCTACGAGCAGTACTTC
-	TRBV6-1	TRBD2	TRBJ2-1	CASSESPRGDAEQFF	TGTGCCAGCAGTGAATCGCCCCGGGGGGACGCTGAGCAGTTCTTC
-	TRBV10-3	TRBD1	TRBJ2-1	CAISSQGGSSYNEQFF	TGTGCCATCAGCTCACAGGGGGGTAGCTCCTACAATGAGCAGTTCTTC
-	TRBV21-1	-	TRBJ2-7	CASSKRTGKVNEQYF	TGTGCCAGCAGCAAAAGGACAGGGAAGGTCAACGAGCAGTACTTC
-	TRBV5-1	-	TRBJ1-2	CASSSSGVAGYTF	TGCGCCAGCAGCTCCTCAGGGGTAGCTGGCTACACCTTC
-	TRBV27	-	TRBJ2-3	CASSLYSGNTDTQYF	TGTGCCAGCAGTTTATATTCGGGGAACACAGATACGCAGTATTTT
-	TRBV6-4	-	TRBJ1-5	CASSDSWDQPQHF	TGTGCCAGCAGTGACTCGTGGGATCAGCCCCAGCATTTT
once	TRBV19	TRBD2	TRBJ2-5	CASSFGSSGNQETQYF	TGTGCCAGTAGCTTCGGATCTAGCGGCAACCAAGAGACCCAGTACTTC
-	TRBV4-2	-	TRBJ1-2	CASSQGAGANTNGYTF	TGTGCCAGCAGCCAAGGAGCTGGGGCGAATACCAATGGCTACACCTTC
-	TRBV2	-	TRBJ2-2	CASSGGNMQGLGELFF	TGTGCCAGCAGTGGTGGAAATATGCAGGGGTTAGGGGAGCTGTTTTTT
few	TRBV29-1	-	TRBJ1-1	CSVTPGGAAFF	TGCAGCGTTACCCCCGGGGGAGCAGCTTTCTTT
-	TRBV14	-	TRBJ2-3	CASSQAPGTSQYF	TGTGCCAGCAGCCAAGCCCCCGGGACTTCGCAGTATTTT
-	TRBV30	-	TRBJ2-7	CAWSVLGIEQYF	TGTGCCTGGAGTGTACTGGGGATCGAGCAGTACTTC
-	TRBV29-1	TRBD1	TRBJ1-2	CSVALGQGGYGYTF	TGCAGCGTGGCCTTGGGACAGGGAGGCTATGGCTACACCTTC
-	TRBV28	-	TRBJ1-5	CASLQTGQPQHF	TGTGCCAGTCTCCAAACTGGACAGCCCCAGCATTTT
-	TRBV6-5	-	TRBJ1-2	CASSSHEAGYYGYTF	TGTGCCAGCAGTTCCCACGAAGCCGGTTACTATGGCTACACCTTC